The clone carrying this T cell receptor (beta chain) has only a few counts. Antigen unknown. The data derive from a study of identical twins. Study-level results: Out-of-frame TCR alpha sharing in monozygotic twins exceeded recombination model predictions. Zero-insertion results could be subject to partial confounding by invariant MAIT and iNKT cells.

CDR1 is SGHVS, CDR2 FQNEAQ, per germline. The CDR3 contains 16 residues. Trimming removed 5 bases from V and 1 base from J; junction bases left unmatched: 9. MiXCR, run by TCRdb on the 5' RACE reads, gives a single entry per CDR3 protein. The sample lists a few hundred thousand distinct CDR3 sequences, 9% seen once, with approximately 8.9% in the top ten. The rearrangement uses TRBV7-8 and TRBJ1-1; 8 bases agree with TRBD1. The sequenced sample was naive T cells sorted from blood. The receptor's source is a woman aged 45-65 years in good health. This chain's CDR3 is CASSSSRGQGNTEAFF. The CDR3 nucleotides read TGTGCCAGCAGCAGCAGCAGGGGGCAAGGGAACACTGAAGCTTTCTTT.